This T cell receptor beta chain was found in a study of cytotoxic CD8 clonotypes in ibrutinib-treated CLL. Overall study: By median around 74 months, 12 had progressed and 14 stayed remitted; responses had been 2 complete and some 24 partial.

Study-wide results and caveats: Baseline clonality, above age-matched healthy donor levels, tracked circulating CD8+ T-cell counts.

Worth noting for this clone: Antigen specificity is unknown.

Libraries were prepared by immunoSEQ multiplex PCR; TCRdb keeps only in-frame clonotypes and omits some of them. The sample carries about 140,000 clones, under 95% recorded once. Germline CDR1 is MDHEN and CDR2 is SYDVKM. The CDR3 consists of 15 residues. J gave up 0 bases and V 7 bases, and 6 bases lay outside the gene matches. The clonotype comes from a human donor with chronic lymphocytic leukemia. The J gene is TRBJ2-7, the V gene TRBV28; 10 nucleotides line up with TRBD2. The source material was PBMCs, sampled after 12 months of ibrutinib treatment. The CDR3 is CASTGTSAYSYEQYF. For the CDR3, the DNA is TGTGCCAGCACCGGGACTAGCGCTTACTCCTACGAGCAGTACTTC.